The T cell receptor (beta chain) under discussion was sequenced for a study of a mutant IDH1 vaccine in newly diagnosed glioma. Whole-study findings and limits: Immune responses induced by the vaccine were seen in roughly 93% of patients, spanning multiple MHC alleles. Seemingly, pseudoprogression had no relation to changes in the top peripheral T cell clonotypes.

Assay used: immunoSEQ multiplex PCR; TCRdb lists only in-frame clones, some missing. The repertoire includes 30,000 to 35,000 clones, about 90% of them detected once, and roughly 20% sits in the top ten. Germline CDR1 SGHVS, CDR2 FQNEAQ. This CDR3 is 19 amino acids long. V lost 5 bases and J lost 2, with 25 bases in between. Described time point: week 11, during vaccination. Every vaccination contained 300 ug of the mutant IDH1 20-mer peptide and was paired with topical imiquimod. This clone was detected only once. Its antigen is not identified. The sequence came from a man between 18 and 29 years old with glioma. This specimen was PBMCs, taken from a glioma patient whose treatment included an IDH1 peptide vaccine. V and J are TRBV7-8 and TRBJ1-5; D not resolved. CDR3 DNA sequence: TGTGCCAGCAGCGCCCACACAGTTAGAGGGCGCTGGGGCAATCAGCCCCAGCATTTT. Its protein is CASSAHTVRGRWGNQPQHF.